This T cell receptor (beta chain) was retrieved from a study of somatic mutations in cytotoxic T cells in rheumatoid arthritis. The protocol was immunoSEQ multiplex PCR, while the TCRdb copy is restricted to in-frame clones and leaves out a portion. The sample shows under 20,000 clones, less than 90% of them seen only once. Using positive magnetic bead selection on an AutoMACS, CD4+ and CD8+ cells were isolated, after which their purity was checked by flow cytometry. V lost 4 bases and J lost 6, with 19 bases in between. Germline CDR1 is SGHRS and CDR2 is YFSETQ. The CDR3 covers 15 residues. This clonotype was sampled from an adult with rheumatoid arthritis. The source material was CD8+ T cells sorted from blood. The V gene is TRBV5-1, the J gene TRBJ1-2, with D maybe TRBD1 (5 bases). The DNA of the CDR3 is TGCGCCAGCAGCGATTACGGTGGGACTGGAGATGGCTACACCTTC. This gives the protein CASSDYGGTGDGYTF.